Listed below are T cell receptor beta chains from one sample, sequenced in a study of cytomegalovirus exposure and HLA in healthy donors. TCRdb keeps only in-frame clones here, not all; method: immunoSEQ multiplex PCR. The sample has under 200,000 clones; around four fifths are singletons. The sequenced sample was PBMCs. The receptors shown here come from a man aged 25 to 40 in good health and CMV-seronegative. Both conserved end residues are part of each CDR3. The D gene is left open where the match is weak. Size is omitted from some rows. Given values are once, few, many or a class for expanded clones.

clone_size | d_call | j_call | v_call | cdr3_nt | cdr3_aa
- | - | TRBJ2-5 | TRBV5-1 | TGCGCCAGCAGACAGGGCCCCAGGCAAGAGACCCAGTACTTC | CASRQGPRQETQYF
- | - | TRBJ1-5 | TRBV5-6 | TGTGCCAGCAGCTTCATCTGGCAAAGCAATCAGCCCCAGCATTTT | CASSFIWQSNQPQHF
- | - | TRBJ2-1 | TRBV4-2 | TGTGCCAGCAGCCGAACTACAGGGATCACCTACAATGAGCAGTTCTTC | CASSRTTGITYNEQFF
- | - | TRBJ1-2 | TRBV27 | TGTGCCAGCAGTTTATACGGGAGGGACTACACCTTC | CASSLYGRDYTF
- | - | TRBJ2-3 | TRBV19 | TGTGCCAGTAGTACCCACAAAGGAGGGGTTAGCACAGATACGCAGTATTTT | CASSTHKGGVSTDTQYF
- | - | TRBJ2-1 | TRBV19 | TGTGCCAGTAAATCTAGCGCCCTTGGCAGTGAGCAGTTCTTC | CASKSSALGSEQFF
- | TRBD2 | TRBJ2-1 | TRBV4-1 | TGCGCCAGCAGCCAAACTAGCGGGCAAATCTCCTACAATGAGCAGTTCTTC | CASSQTSGQISYNEQFF
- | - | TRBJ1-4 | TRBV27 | TGTGCCAGCAGTTTATGGCAGAATAATGAAAAACTGTTTTTT | CASSLWQNNEKLFF
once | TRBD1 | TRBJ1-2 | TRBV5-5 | TGTGCCAGCAGCTCCGGACAGGGGTCGGGCTATGGCTACACCTTC | CASSSGQGSGYGYTF
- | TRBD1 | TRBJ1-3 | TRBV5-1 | TGCGCCAGCAGCATAGGACAGGGCGACGGAAACACCATATATTTT | CASSIGQGDGNTIYF
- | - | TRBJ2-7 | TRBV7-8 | TGTGCCAGCAGCTTAGGGCAGGGTACCTACGAGCAGTACTTC | CASSLGQGTYEQYF
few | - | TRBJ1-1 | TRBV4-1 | TGCGCCAGCAGCCCTCGACAGTTAAGGGACACTGAAGCTTTCTTT | CASSPRQLRDTEAFF
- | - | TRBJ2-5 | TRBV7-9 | TGTGCCAGCAGGTTCTCGCAACAAATAGAGACCCAGTACTTC | CASRFSQQIETQYF
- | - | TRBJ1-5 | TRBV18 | TGTGCCAGCTCCATGCAGTCGGGGGGCCCGCCCCAGCATTTT | CASSMQSGGPPQHF
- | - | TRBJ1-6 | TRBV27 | TGTGCCAGCAGAAGCCATGGGGGAGGTGTTAATTCACCCCTCCACTTT | CASRSHGGGVNSPLHF
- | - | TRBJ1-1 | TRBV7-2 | TGTGCCAGCAGCACAAAGACAGAGAACACTGAAGCTTTCTTT | CASSTKTENTEAFF
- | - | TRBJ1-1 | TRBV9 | TGTGCCAGCAGCGTGCAGGGGATGAACACTGAAGCTTTCTTT | CASSVQGMNTEAFF
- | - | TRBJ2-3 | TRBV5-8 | TGTGCCAGCAGCTTGCGGGGTTCTAGCACAGATACGCAGTATTTT | CASSLRGSSTDTQYF
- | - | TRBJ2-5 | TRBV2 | TGTGCCAGCAAGTCGGAAGAGACCCAGTACTTC | CASKSEETQYF
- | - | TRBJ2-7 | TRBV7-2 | TGTGCCAGCAGATCTCGCGCGGGGATCCACGAGCAGTACTTC | CASRSRAGIHEQYF
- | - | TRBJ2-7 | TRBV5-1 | TGCGCCAGCCGCCAGGGGACGTTTGGGGGATACGAGCAGTACTTC | CASRQGTFGGYEQYF
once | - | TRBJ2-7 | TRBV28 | TGTGCCAGCAGTGGGGGCCCGAGAAGCTACTTC | CASSGGPRSYF
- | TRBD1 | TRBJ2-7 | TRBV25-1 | TGTGCCAGGACGGAGGGGACAGGGGACTACGAGCAGTACTTC | CARTEGTGDYEQYF
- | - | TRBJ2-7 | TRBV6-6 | TGTGCCAGCAGTTTGGGACAAGTCCGCTACGAGCAGTACTTC | CASSLGQVRYEQYF
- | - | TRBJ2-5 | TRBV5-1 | TGCGCCAGCAGCACAAACGGACAGTCAGAAGAGACCCAGTACTTC | CASSTNGQSEETQYF
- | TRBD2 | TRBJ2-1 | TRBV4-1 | TGCGCCAGCAGCCAGGGCGGGAGCCTGAATGAGCAGTTCTTC | CASSQGGSLNEQFF
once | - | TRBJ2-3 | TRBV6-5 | TGTGCCAACAGTGACACCCTTCCAGATACGCAGTATTTT | CANSDTLPDTQYF
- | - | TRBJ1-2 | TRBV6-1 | TGTGCCAGCGAAGGTGACTGGGGCTACACCTTC | CASEGDWGYTF
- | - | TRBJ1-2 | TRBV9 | TGTGCCAGCAGCGTAGTGGGAGGTGGAGGGGTCGATGGCTACACCTTC | CASSVVGGGGVDGYTF
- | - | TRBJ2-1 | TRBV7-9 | TGTGCCAGCAGCTCACCCCGGGATGAGCAGTTCTTC | CASSSPRDEQFF
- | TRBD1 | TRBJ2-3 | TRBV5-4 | TGTGCCAGCAGCCGTAACCCAGGGGGTCCAGATACGCAGTATTTT | CASSRNPGGPDTQYF
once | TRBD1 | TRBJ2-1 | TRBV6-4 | TGTGCCAGCAGTGGGGACAGTAATTACAATGAGCAGTTCTTC | CASSGDSNYNEQFF
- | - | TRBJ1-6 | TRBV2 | TGTGCCAGCAGACAGGGCCGTATGGGTTCACCCCTCCACTTT | CASRQGRMGSPLHF
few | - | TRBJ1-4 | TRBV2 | TGTGCCAGCAGCCTCGGGTGGGAAAAACTGTTTTTT | CASSLGWEKLFF
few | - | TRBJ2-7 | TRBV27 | TGTGCCAGCACACAACCAGGGGCCTACGAGCAGTACTTC | CASTQPGAYEQYF
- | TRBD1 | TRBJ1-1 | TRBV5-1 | TGCGCCAGCAGCTTGGGGACAGGGGGTTTCGTCACTGAAGCTTTCTTT | CASSLGTGGFVTEAFF
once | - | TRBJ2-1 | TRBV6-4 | TGTGCCAGCAGTTCCCGGCCCTACCAGGCGCTCTACAATGAGCAGTTCTTC | CASSSRPYQALYNEQFF
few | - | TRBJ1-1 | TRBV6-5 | TGTGCCAGCGGCTTCCTCCTAGGGGACTTTCCTTTCTTT | CASGFLLGDFPFF
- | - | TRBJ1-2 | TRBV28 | TGTGCCAGCAGTTTAGTGGGGGGTAACTATGGCTACACCTTC | CASSLVGGNYGYTF
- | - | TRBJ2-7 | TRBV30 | TGTGCCTGGAGTGTACGTAGGACAGTGGAGTCCTACGAGCAGTACTTC | CAWSVRRTVESYEQYF
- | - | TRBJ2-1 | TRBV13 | TGTGCCAGCAGCGGCGGGACAGCTCCTTTATACAATGAGCAGTTCTTC | CASSGGTAPLYNEQFF
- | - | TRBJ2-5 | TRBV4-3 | TGCGCCAGCAGCCCGCGGAGGGCTAGCTTCTTGAGGGAGCAGTACTTC | CASSPRRASFLREQYF
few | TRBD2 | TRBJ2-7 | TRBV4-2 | TGTGCCAGCAGCCAAGATTCCCTAGCGGGAATTTCCTACGAGCAGTACTTC | CASSQDSLAGISYEQYF
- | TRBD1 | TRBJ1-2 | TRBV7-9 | TGTGCCAGCAGCTTAGACGGGACAGGGATTATCTATGGCTACACCTTC | CASSLDGTGIIYGYTF
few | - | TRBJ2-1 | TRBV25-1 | TGTGCCAGCAGTGTACAGGGAGTCTCCTACAATGAGCAGTTCTTC | CASSVQGVSYNEQFF
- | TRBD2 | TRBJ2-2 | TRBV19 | TGTGCCAGTAGTATTTCTAGCGGGGGAACCGGGGAGCTGTTTTTT | CASSISSGGTGELFF